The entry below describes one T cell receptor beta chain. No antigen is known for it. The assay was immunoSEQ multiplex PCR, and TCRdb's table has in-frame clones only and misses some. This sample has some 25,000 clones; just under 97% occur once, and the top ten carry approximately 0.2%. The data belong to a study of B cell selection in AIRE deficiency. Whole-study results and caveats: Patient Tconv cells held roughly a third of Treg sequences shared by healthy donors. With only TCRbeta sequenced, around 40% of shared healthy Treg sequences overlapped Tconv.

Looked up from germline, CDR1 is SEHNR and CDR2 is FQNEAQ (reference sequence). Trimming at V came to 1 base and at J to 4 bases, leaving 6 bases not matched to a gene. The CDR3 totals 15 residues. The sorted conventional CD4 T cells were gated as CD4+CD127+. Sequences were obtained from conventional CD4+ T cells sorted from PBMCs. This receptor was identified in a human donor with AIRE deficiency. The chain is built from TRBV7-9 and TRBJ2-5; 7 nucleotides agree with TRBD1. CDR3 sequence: CASSLEGGRIETQYF. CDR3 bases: TGTGCCAGCAGCTTAGAAGGGGGCCGGATAGAGACCCAGTACTTC.